A single sample is the source of the 29 T cell receptor beta chains below, sequenced in a study of beta chain features in type 1 diabetes. Investigators reverse transcribed all isolated RNA, so they sequenced expressed TCRB transcripts. This table comes from immunoSEQ multiplex PCR, and its TCRdb copy is limited to in-frame clones, with some not included. The sample includes 250,000 or so clones, 25% to 30% of them seen just once. Source material: central memory CD4+ T cells from blood. The receptors here all came from a man aged 30 to 45 in good health.

This clone appeared a few times. The chain recombines TRBV2 with TRBJ1-1, with TRBD1 identical over 9 bases. From germline, CDR1 is SNHLY and CDR2 FYNNEI. The CDR3 totals 18 residues. The V gene end was trimmed by 2 bases and the J gene end by 1 base; junction bases not matched to a gene: 11. CDR3 in amino acids: CASSEPGDRAFQNTEAFF. As DNA, the CDR3 is TGTGCCAGCAGTGAACCGGGGGACAGGGCCTTCCAGAACACTGAAGCTTTCTTT.

This clone has more than one count but fewer than ten. The chain joins TRBV4-1 to TRBJ1-1, with TRBD1 matching over 9 bases. Germline assignment: CDR1 MGHRA and CDR2 YSYEKL. With 8 bases clipped from V and 6 bases from J, the junction kept 4 bases outside the gene matches. The CDR3 has 12 residues. The CDR3 region has the DNA TGCGCCAGCCGACAGGGGGGGGCTGAAGCTTTCTTT. Translated, it gives CASRQGGAEAFF.

This clone was seen a handful of times. V usage is TRBV20-1 and J usage is TRBJ2-7, with D unresolved. V lost 3 bases and J 5 bases, leaving 8 bases between the germline ends. CDR3 length: 11 amino acids. The V gene's germline CDR1 is DFQATT and CDR2 SNEGSKA (reference sequence). In DNA, the CDR3 is TGCAGTGCTAGCCCCTTTGACGAGCAGTACTTC. It is translated as CSASPFDEQYF.

The chain employs TRBV18 and TRBJ2-2, with 8 bases matching TRBD2. The J segment lost 5 bases and the V segment lost 6 bases, leaving 2 bases of the junction unmatched. The length of the CDR3 is 13 residues. Per germline, CDR1 KGHSH and CDR2 LQKENI. CDR3 in DNA: TGTGCCAGCTCCGAGCGGGAGACCGGGGAGCTGTTTTTT. This codes for CASSERETGELFF. Full variable domain (missing parts from reference TRBV18 and TRBJ2-2): NAGVMQNPRHLVRRRGQEARLRCSPMKGHSHVYWYRQLPEEGLKFMVYLQKENIIDESGMPKERFSAEFPKEGPSILRIQQVVRGDSAAYFCASSERETGELFFGEGSRLTVL.

This clone was found a few times. The chain combines TRBV7-2 with TRBJ2-1, with D maybe TRBD2 (7 bases). V lost 5 bases and J 3 bases, leaving 14 bases between the germline ends. CDR1 SGHTA and CDR2 FQGNSA come from the germline V gene. The CDR3 consists of 15 residues. CDR3 nucleotide sequence: TGTGCCAGCAGCCCTCGGGGGGCCGACTACAATGAGCAGTTCTTC. Encoded protein: CASSPRGADYNEQFF.

The chain employs TRBV30 and TRBJ2-1; the D is unclear. Deletions cut 3 bases from V and 5 bases from J, with 2 bases between. In germline, CDR1 is GTSNPN, CDR2 SVGIG (reference sequence). There are 10 residues in the CDR3. Here the CDR3 DNA reads TGTGCCTGGAGGGACAATGAGCAGTTCTTC. Encoded protein: CAWRDNEQFF.

A few counts support this clone. The chain links TRBV14 to TRBJ2-3; D remains unclear. Trimming took 0 bases from V and 8 from J, leaving 15 bases between them. The germline CDR1 and CDR2 sequences are SGHDN and FVKESK. The CDR3 spans 15 residues. The CDR3 DNA is TGTGCCAGCAGCCAAGAGATGGTTGTTTGGAGTACGCAGTATTTT. Its translation: CASSQEMVVWSTQYF.

In nucleotides, the CDR3 is TGTGCCAGCAGAATACAGGGGGCCCAAGAGACCCAGTACTTC. It translates to CASRIQGAQETQYF. This sequence joins TRBV6-1 and TRBJ2-5, with 9 bases that match TRBD1. The V gene end was trimmed by 6 bases and the J gene end by 1 base; junction bases not matched to a gene: 3. CDR1 is MNHNS and CDR2 is SASEGT in the germline V gene. The CDR3 spans 14 residues.

This clone was recorded many times. The chain links TRBV29-1 to TRBJ2-1, with D maybe TRBD2 (6 bases). Per the germline V gene, CDR1 is SQVTM and CDR2 is ANQGSEA. V was pared by 4 bases and J by 1 base, with 11 bases between. The CDR3 runs to 14 residues. In DNA, the CDR3 is TGCAGCGTTGGCAGCGGGTGGTCCTACAATGAGCAGTTCTTC. Its translation: CSVGSGWSYNEQFF.

The chain links TRBV2 to TRBJ2-1, with 9 bases matching TRBD1. This CDR3 has 14 amino acids. Germline values: CDR1 SNHLY, CDR2 FYNNEI. V lost 4 bases, J lost 5 bases, and 3 bases stayed unmatched. The CDR3 is CASSGDRANNEQFF. As DNA, the CDR3 is TGTGCCAGCAGTGGGGACAGGGCGAACAATGAGCAGTTCTTC. Full variable domain (rest looked up from reference TRBV2 and TRBJ2-1): EPEVTQTPSHQVTQMGQEVILRCVPISNHLYFYWYRQILGQKVEFLVSFYNNEISEKSEIFDDQFSVERPDGSNFTLKIRSTKLEDSAMYFCASSGDRANNEQFFGPGTRLTVL.

This clone was counted between two and nine times. Other DNA sequences from this sample encode an identical CDR3 as well. The gene calls are TRBV9 and TRBJ2-5; D tentatively fits TRBD1 or TRBD2 (5 bases each). The CDR3 contains 13 residues. V gave up 2 bases and J gave up 4 bases, with 9 bases separating them. The V gene's germline CDR1 is SGDLS and CDR2 YYNGEE. The CDR3 sequence is CASSVGLAETQYF. The CDR3 region has the DNA TGTGCCAGCAGCGTGGGGCTAGCAGAGACCCAGTACTTC.

Only a few counts were recorded for this clone. The gene calls are TRBV9 and TRBJ1-2; a possible D gene is TRBD1 (6 bases). The CDR3 spans 14 residues. V lost 0 bases and J 8 bases, leaving 14 bases between the germline ends. CDR1 is SGDLS, CDR2 YYNGEE, per germline. The CDR3 protein is CASSVAAGVEGYTF. CDR3 in DNA: TGTGCCAGCAGCGTAGCTGCAGGGGTAGAGGGCTACACCTTC.

This clone has more than one count but fewer than ten. The chain links TRBV7-2 to TRBJ1-2, with a weak D call TRBD1 (5 bases). The V gene lost 5 bases and the J gene lost 5 bases, with 15 bases spanning the gap. This CDR3 has 14 amino acids. Germline CDR1 and CDR2: SGHTA and FQGNSA. The CDR3 coding sequence is TGTGCCAGCAGCCTGCTCGGGACCGGGTATGGCTACACCTTC. Encoded protein: CASSLLGTGYGYTF.

V gene TRBV10-2 combines with J gene TRBJ2-3; 11 positions match TRBD2. Germline loops: CDR1 WSHSY, CDR2 SAAADI. V shed 4 bases, J shed 0 bases, and the junction held 6 bases outside the gene matches. The CDR3 covers 17 residues. CDR3 amino acids: CASSGTSGLPSTDTQYF. DNA of the CDR3: TGCGCCAGCAGTGGGACTAGCGGGCTGCCTAGCACAGATACGCAGTATTTT.

The chain joins TRBV5-1 to TRBJ2-7, with D possibly being TRBD2 (6 bases). This CDR3 comprises 14 residues. V lost 1 base to trimming and J lost 3 bases, with 11 bases between them. CDR1 is SGHRS, CDR2 YFSETQ, per germline. The CDR3 spells CASSLQAGGYEQYF. CDR3 in DNA: TGCGCCAGCAGCTTGCAAGCGGGTGGCTACGAGCAGTACTTC.

This clone was detected a few times. The rearrangement uses TRBV27 and TRBJ1-2; 7 nucleotides line up with TRBD1. Germline assignment: CDR1 MNHEY and CDR2 SMNVEV (reference sequence). J lost 4 bases, V lost 4 bases, and 12 bases had no gene match. The CDR3 covers 16 residues. The CDR3: CASSSDTRGQVYGYTF. CDR3 bases: TGTGCCAGCAGTTCGGATACTCGAGGACAGGTCTATGGCTACACCTTC.

This clone was seen a handful of times. CDR3 loop: CAWRRTGGVTDTQYF. For the CDR3, the DNA is TGTGCCTGGAGAAGAACAGGGGGAGTCACAGATACGCAGTATTTT. V is TRBV30 and J is TRBJ2-3; 8 nucleotides match TRBD1. V lost 3 bases and J lost 2; bases outside the gene matches: 7. The CDR3 consists of 15 residues. CDR1 is GTSNPN and CDR2 is SVGIG in the germline V gene (reference sequence).

This clone was counted between two and nine times. This chain connects TRBV11-2 to TRBJ2-7; 8 nucleotides line up with TRBD2. V lost 3 bases to trimming and J lost 2 bases; unmatched junction nucleotides: 6. The germline V gene encodes CDR1 SGHAT and CDR2 FQNNGV. This CDR3 is 15 amino acids long. The CDR3 here is CASSFSPGGPYEQYF. The CDR3 nucleotides read TGTGCCAGCAGCTTCTCTCCGGGAGGGCCCTACGAGCAGTACTTC.

Judged by abundance, this clone is medium-sized. This chain links TRBV29-1 with TRBJ2-3; TRBD2 aligns across 8 bases. Germline assignment: CDR1 SQVTM and CDR2 ANQGSEA. This CDR3 has 16 residues. J gave up 4 bases and V 6 bases, and 15 bases lay outside the gene matches. The CDR3 bases are TGCAGCGTCCAGCAGGTGGGAGCGGGAGTGGCAGATACGCAGTATTTT. It yields the protein CSVQQVGAGVADTQYF.

The count of this clone is one. This chain connects TRBV6-5 to TRBJ2-5; 7 bases agree with TRBD1. Trimming removed 6 bases from V and 1 base from J; junction bases left unmatched: 8. CDR1 MNHEY and CDR2 SVGAGI come from the germline V gene. CDR3 length: 15 residues. Here the CDR3 reads CASRLGTATQETQYF. CDR3 DNA: TGTGCCAGCAGATTGGGGACAGCAACCCAAGAGACCCAGTACTTC.

This clone was detected ten times or more. The V and J genes are TRBV11-2 and TRBJ2-5; 9 bases map to TRBD2. The length of the CDR3 is 16 residues. V lost 1 base and J lost 4; bases outside the gene matches: 7. The V gene's germline CDR1 is SGHAT and CDR2 FQNNGV. The CDR3 nucleotides read TGTGCCAGCAGCTTAGCGGCTAGCGGGATTTCAGAGACCCAGTACTTC. Translation: CASSLAASGISETQYF.

V and J are TRBV9 and TRBJ1-1; no firm D call. CDR3 length equals 13 residues. The germline V gene encodes CDR1 SGDLS and CDR2 YYNGEE. The ends were cut back, 3 bases at V and 4 bases at J, with 10 bases in the middle. CDR3 in DNA: TGTGCCAGCAGCGAGGGAGGTTTCACTGAAGCTTTCTTT. It yields the protein CASSEGGFTEAFF.

This clone has only a few counts. The rearrangement joins TRBV9 to TRBJ2-1; TRBD2 might be the D (5 bases). The germline CDR1 and CDR2 sequences are SGDLS and YYNGEE. This CDR3 is 16 amino acids long. V lost 0 bases, J lost 0 bases, and 10 bases lay in between. CDR3 nucleotides: TGTGCCAGCAGCGTAGATAGCGAAAGCTCCTACAATGAGCAGTTCTTC. Protein sequence: CASSVDSESSYNEQFF.

The chain combines TRBV5-6 with TRBJ2-1, with 10 positions matching TRBD2. The ends lost 3 bases at V and 3 bases at J; junction bases unmatched: 9. There are 17 residues in the CDR3. The V gene's germline CDR1 is SGHDT and CDR2 YYEEEE. CDR3 protein: CASSSKGLAASYNEQFF. CDR3 nucleotides: TGTGCCAGCAGCTCGAAAGGACTAGCGGCGAGCTACAATGAGCAGTTCTTC.

The V and J genes are TRBV7-9 and TRBJ2-3, with 7 positions matching TRBD2. Germline values: CDR1 SEHNR, CDR2 FQNEAQ (reference sequence). V shed 8 bases, J shed 3 bases, and the junction held 11 bases outside the gene matches. CDR3 size: 15 residues. The CDR3 DNA is TGTGCCAGCTCCCCCGGCGGGAGTCCGACAGATACGCAGTATTTT. Protein sequence: CASSPGGSPTDTQYF.

This chain connects TRBV27 to TRBJ2-7, with D unresolved. Trimming left V 6 bases short and J 2 bases short, with 14 bases between. The CDR3 length is 14 residues. CDR1 MNHEY and CDR2 SMNVEV come from the germline V gene (reference sequence). The CDR3 region is CASRGTGPTYEQYF. The CDR3 DNA follows: TGTGCCAGCAGGGGAACGGGCCCAACCTACGAGCAGTACTTC.

This clone showed up just a few times. The genes are TRBV7-9 and TRBJ2-5; D may be TRBD1 or TRBD2 (6 bases each). The germline V and J ends were trimmed by 8 bases and 5 bases, with 18 bases remaining between them. Germline values: CDR1 SEHNR, CDR2 FQNEAQ (reference sequence). The CDR3 totals 14 residues. Here the CDR3 DNA reads TGTGCCAGCCGAACACAGGGAGGATGGGAGACCCAGTACTTC. Its translation: CASRTQGGWETQYF.

This clone showed up just a few times. The V and J genes are TRBV7-9 and TRBJ2-7, with 10 bases lining up with TRBD2. The CDR3 spans 14 residues. CDR1 and CDR2 from the germline V gene are SEHNR and FQNEAQ (reference sequence). V lost 5 bases to trimming and J lost 3 bases; unmatched junction nucleotides: 4. The DNA for the CDR3 is TGTGCCAGCAGCGTCACTAGCGGGAACTACGAGCAGTACTTC. It is translated as CASSVTSGNYEQYF.

This clone was seen many times. This chain uses TRBV9 with TRBJ2-5; 15 bases are shared with TRBD2. The germline gives CDR1 SGDLS, CDR2 YYNGEE. The length of the CDR3 is 17 residues. V trimming: 4 bases; J trimming: 1 base; junction bases outside the gene matches: 5. The CDR3 here is CASSIGTSGGIQETQYF. DNA for the CDR3: TGTGCCAGCAGCATCGGGACTAGCGGGGGGATCCAAGAGACCCAGTACTTC.